This is a list of T cell receptor beta chains from one sample in a study of blood T cells in healthy people across ages. TCRdb passed the 5' RACE reads through MiXCR, listing each CDR3 protein once. The sample comprises roughly 800,000 distinct CDR3 sequences, roughly 25% of which are singletons, and roughly 3.5% rests with the top ten. In addition, the sample was reused for a study of T cells of mothers and their children.

The specimen sequenced was blood. The origin of the receptors is a boy aged 5-17 years in good health. Each CDR3 is given with its conserved first and last residue. The D gene is left open where the match is weak. A row's size may be missing; if present it is once, few, many or a size class.

d_call,clone_size,v_call,j_call,cdr3_nt,cdr3_aa
NA,NA,TRBV4-3,TRBJ2-7,TGCGCCAGCAGCCAAGACGCATCGGGGGTCTACGAGCAGTACTTC,CASSQDASGVYEQYF
NA,NA,TRBV20-1,TRBJ1-2,TGCAGTGCTAGATGGCCCGGAAGCGGCCACACCTTC,CSARWPGSGHTF
TRBD1,NA,TRBV7-2,TRBJ1-2,TGTGCCAGCAGCATCGGACAGGCTGGCTATGGCTACACCTTC,CASSIGQAGYGYTF
TRBD1,few,TRBV5-6,TRBJ1-2,TGTGCCAGCAGCTTGGACAGGGGGCTTCGATATGGCTACACCTTC,CASSLDRGLRYGYTF
NA,few,TRBV5-1,TRBJ2-5,TGCGCCAGCAGCTTGGAAGGCGGGCCCGAGACCCAGTACTTC,CASSLEGGPETQYF
NA,many,TRBV7-8,TRBJ2-4,TGTGCCAGCAGTGATTCAGGTTGGGACATTCAGTACTTC,CASSDSGWDIQYF
NA,few,TRBV7-2,TRBJ2-1,TGTGCCAGCAGGTTAACTAGTCTCGATGAGCAGTTCTTC,CASRLTSLDEQFF
NA,few,TRBV27,TRBJ2-4,TGTGCCAGCAGTCTCCAGGGGACCGGGAACATTCAGTACTTC,CASSLQGTGNIQYF
TRBD1,few,TRBV28,TRBJ2-2,TGTGCCAGCATTCGGGCAGGGGGAATCACCGGGGAGCTGTTTTTT,CASIRAGGITGELFF
NA,NA,TRBV9,TRBJ2-1,TGTGCCAGCAGCTATCAACCGCACAATGAGCAGTTCTTC,CASSYQPHNEQFF
TRBD2,NA,TRBV4-3,TRBJ2-3,TGCGCCAGCAGAATGGCTAGCGGGGGAATCACAGATACGCAGTATTTT,CASRMASGGITDTQYF
TRBD2,few,TRBV4-3,TRBJ2-7,TGCGCCAGCAGCCAAGAAGAGCGGGGGGACTACGAGCAGTACTTC,CASSQEERGDYEQYF
NA,few,TRBV11-1,TRBJ1-2,TGTGCCAGCAGCTTAGGCAGCCAAACGGACTACACCTTC,CASSLGSQTDYTF
NA,few,TRBV7-2,TRBJ1-1,TGTGCCAGCAGCTTAGGCCCAGGGTCCCCCCAAGCTTTCTTT,CASSLGPGSPQAFF
NA,few,TRBV6-2/TRBV6-3,TRBJ2-5,TGTGCCAGCAGACCCGTTAGCCAAGACGGGACCCAGTACTTC,CASRPVSQDGTQYF
TRBD1,NA,TRBV4-3,TRBJ1-2,TGCGCCAGCAGCCAAGGGGACAGCTATGGCTACACCTTC,CASSQGDSYGYTF
NA,NA,TRBV5-6,TRBJ1-2,TGTGCCAGCAGCTTCTTCGATGGCTACACCTTC,CASSFFDGYTF
NA,few,TRBV24-1,TRBJ2-2,TGTGCCACCAGTGATGTGTGGAACACCGGGGAGCTGTTTTTT,CATSDVWNTGELFF
NA,few,TRBV29-1,TRBJ1-2,TGCAGCGGGCTCCACCGGGGGCAGGGACGGAACTATGGCTACACCTTC,CSGLHRGQGRNYGYTF
TRBD2,few,TRBV5-1,TRBJ2-1,TGCGCCAGCAGCTTCCTGGGAAGCGGGGGGGGAAATGAGCAGTTCTTC,CASSFLGSGGGNEQFF
NA,few,TRBV21-1,TRBJ2-5,TGTGCCAGCAGCCACCCGGGGGCAGGGGGCTTC,CASSHPGAGGF
NA,NA,TRBV29-1,TRBJ2-2,TGCAGCGTTATCAGAGAGAACACCGGGGAGCTGTTTTTT,CSVIRENTGELFF
NA,NA,TRBV10-3,TRBJ2-4,TGTGCCATCAGTGTCGGGGACCAAAACATTCAGTACTTC,CAISVGDQNIQYF
TRBD1,NA,TRBV27,TRBJ1-4,TGTGCCAGCAGACGGTGGTTCGGGACAGCGAATGAAAAACTGTTTTTT,CASRRWFGTANEKLFF
NA,few,TRBV7-2,TRBJ2-7,TGTGCCAGCAGCTACTATGCAAGCTCCTACGAGCAGTACTTC,CASSYYASSYEQYF